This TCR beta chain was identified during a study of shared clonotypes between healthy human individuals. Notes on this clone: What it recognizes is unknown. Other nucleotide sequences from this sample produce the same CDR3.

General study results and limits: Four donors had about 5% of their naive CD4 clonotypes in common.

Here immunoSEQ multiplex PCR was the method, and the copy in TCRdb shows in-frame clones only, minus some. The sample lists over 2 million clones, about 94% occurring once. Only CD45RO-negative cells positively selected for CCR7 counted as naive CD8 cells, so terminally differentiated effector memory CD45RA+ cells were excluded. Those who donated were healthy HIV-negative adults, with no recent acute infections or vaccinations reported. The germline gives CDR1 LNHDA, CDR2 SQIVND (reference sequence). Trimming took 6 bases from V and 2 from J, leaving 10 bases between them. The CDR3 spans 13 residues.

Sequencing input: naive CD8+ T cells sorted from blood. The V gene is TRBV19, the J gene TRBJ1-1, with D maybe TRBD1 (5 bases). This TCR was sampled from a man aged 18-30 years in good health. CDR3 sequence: CASSPGVNTEAFF. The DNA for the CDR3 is TGTGCCAGTAGCCCGGGGGTCAACACTGAAGCTTTCTTT.